A single T cell receptor (beta chain) is shown here with its context. Antigen specificity is unknown. This may be a read error: a much more frequent sequence differs by one nucleotide. This record belongs to a study of blood T cells in healthy people across ages. With a J-beta primer mix and a sample-barcoded 5' primer, a second PCR ran about 7 to 11 cycles. TCRdb reprocessed the 5' RACE reads via MiXCR and lists one record per CDR3 protein. The top ten hold 20% to 25% of the sample, which has about a million distinct CDR3 sequences, roughly half seen once. This CDR3 contains 15 residues. The germline V gene encodes CDR1 LGHNA and CDR2 YNFKEQ. Regarding the study as a whole: Changes seen in expanded clonotypes were possibly confounded by donor CMV status left unknown. Long-lived donors had more naive CD4+ cells and higher diversity than aged donors.

Sequencing was done on a sample of blood. The chain links TRBV4-2 to TRBJ2-5; the match to TRBD2 covers 11 bases. This sequence originates from a woman in her sixties or seventies in good health. This chain's CDR3 is CASSQSLAGGETRYF. CDR3 DNA: TGTGCCAGCAGCCAATCCCTAGCGGGAGGTGAGACCCGGTACTTC.